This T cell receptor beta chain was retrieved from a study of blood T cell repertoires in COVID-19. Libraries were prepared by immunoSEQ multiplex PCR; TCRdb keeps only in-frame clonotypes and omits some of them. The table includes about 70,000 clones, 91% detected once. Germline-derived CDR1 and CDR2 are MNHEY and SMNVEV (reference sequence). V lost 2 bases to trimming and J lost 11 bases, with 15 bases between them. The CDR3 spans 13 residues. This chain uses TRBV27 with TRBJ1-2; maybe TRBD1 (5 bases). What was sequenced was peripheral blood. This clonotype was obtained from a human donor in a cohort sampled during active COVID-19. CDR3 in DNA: TGTGCCAGCAGTTTAGGAGGAGGGGTGGAGTACACCTTC. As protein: CASSLGGGVEYTF.